The clone carrying this T cell receptor beta chain was counted only a few times. Its specificity is unknown. Trimming removed 10 bases at V and 6 bases at J, with 18 bases between. The CDR3 has 13 amino acids. Per the germline V gene, CDR1 is MGHRA and CDR2 is YSYEKL. These data are taken from a study of T cell responses to AZD1222 COVID-19 vaccine. Some clones are missing from TCRdb's copy, which holds only in-frame ones; the method was immunoSEQ multiplex PCR. Here the sample spans roughly 81,000 clones, just over 85% being singletons. Study results and caveats: A mostly white British donor set with more females was recruited, and clonal diversity was possibly underestimated. Regions 160-218 and 743-854 dominated among vaccine-associated CD4 TCRs spanning spike. Spike-specific TCR breadth and depth were elevated following two AZD1222 doses.

The gene calls are TRBV4-1 and TRBJ1-2, with D possibly TRBD1 on 6 matching bases. The sequence came from an adult in good health. Material: peripheral blood, obtained on day 0 of AZD1222 vaccination. CDR3 bases: TGCGCCACCGAGAGGTGGGGGCAGGATGGCTACACCTTC. Translation: CATERWGQDGYTF.